Below, 12 T cell receptor beta chains from the same sample are listed, as sequenced in a study of CD4 T cells in relation to SARS-CoV-2 and coronaviruses. Before the COVID-19 pandemic, during about 2010-2018, CD4+ T cells were taken from unexposed donors. Sequencing was performed with immunoSEQ multiplex PCR; in TCRdb, only in-frame clones are kept and a portion is missing. Among about 65,000 clones listed, over 70% were seen once. Sequences were obtained from memory CD4+ T cells from PBMCs. The receptor source for this set is a human donor in good health.

The CDR3 region is CASSRHPRGVDTQYF. The CDR3 DNA reads as TGTGCCAGCAGCCGGCACCCGAGGGGGGTGGATACGCAGTATTTT. The chain uses TRBV7-2 and TRBJ2-3, with D perhaps given as TRBD1 or TRBD2 (6 bases each). Per the germline V gene, CDR1 is SGHTA and CDR2 is FQGNSA. V was cut by 5 bases and J by 6 bases, with 18 bases left in between. This CDR3 region has 15 residues.

This rearrangement joins TRBV6-5 to TRBJ1-2; no firm D call. The CDR3 has 13 residues. Per germline, CDR1 MNHEY and CDR2 SVGAGI. V dropped 6 bases and J dropped 4 bases, with 12 bases sitting between them. As DNA, the CDR3 is TGTGCCAGCAGATCCCCGGGAACCTATGGCTACACCTTC. Translating gives CASRSPGTYGYTF.

DNA of the CDR3: TGTGCCAGCTCACCTAGGGGTCCCTATGGCTACACCTTC. Translated, it gives CASSPRGPYGYTF. The chain is built from TRBV18 and TRBJ1-2; D might be TRBD1 (5 bases). This CDR3 comprises 13 residues. Germline lookup yields CDR1 KGHSH and CDR2 LQKENI. Deletions cut 3 bases from V and 4 bases from J, with 9 bases between.

This clone has a handful of counts. The chain employs TRBV20-1 and TRBJ2-1; no reliable D call. V was shortened by 3 bases and J by 8 bases, with 8 bases between the two germline ends. Germline lookup yields CDR1 DFQATT and CDR2 SNEGSKA (reference sequence). The CDR3 totals 11 residues. The CDR3 loop is CSASLVDEQFF. The CDR3 coding sequence is TGCAGTGCTAGTCTCGTCGATGAGCAGTTCTTC.

This clone was seen only once. The chain has TRBV10-3 and TRBJ2-7; 8 bases fit TRBD1. J lost 2 bases, V lost 4 bases, and 4 bases had no gene match. This CDR3 region has 14 residues. CDR1 and CDR2 from the germline V gene are ENHRY and SYGVKD. CDR3 sequence: CAISGRTGTYEQYF. DNA for the CDR3: TGTGCCATCAGTGGAAGGACAGGGACCTACGAGCAGTACTTC.

The chain joins TRBV4-3 to TRBJ1-2; D is ambiguous. This CDR3 is built from 12 residues. V was cut by 4 bases and J by 5 bases, with 8 bases left in between. Looked up from germline, CDR1 is LGHNA and CDR2 is YSLEER. CDR3 loop: CASSRNGYGYTF. Written as DNA, the CDR3 is TGCGCCAGCAGCCGAAATGGATATGGCTACACCTTC.

The chain combines TRBV5-1 with TRBJ1-5; a weak D match, TRBD1 (5 bases). V dropped 9 bases and J dropped 5 bases, with 15 bases sitting between them. This CDR3 spans 13 amino acids. From germline, CDR1 is SGHRS and CDR2 YFSETQ. CDR3 amino acids: CATRIDSDQPQHF. The CDR3, as DNA: TGCGCCACCAGGATCGACAGTGATCAGCCCCAGCATTTT.

The chain uses TRBV29-1 and TRBJ1-2, with D unresolved. The CDR3 consists of 11 residues. Trimming took 7 bases from V and 8 from J, leaving 14 bases between them. Germline CDR1 is SQVTM and CDR2 is ANQGSEA. In DNA, the CDR3 is TGCAGCGGCCAGACCGCCGGGGGCTACACCTTC. Protein: CSGQTAGGYTF. Drawing the rest from reference TRBV29-1 and TRBJ1-2, the complete variable domain is SAVISQKPSRDICQRGTSLTIQCQVDSQVTMMFWYRQQPGQSLTLIATANQGSEATYESGFVIDKFPISRPNLTFSTLTVSNMSPEDSSIYLCSGQTAGGYTFGSGTRLTVV.

V and J are TRBV29-1 and TRBJ2-3; 9 positions agree with TRBD1. V was pared by 6 bases and J by 4 bases, with 5 bases of the junction left unmatched. The CDR3 runs to 13 residues. CDR1 SQVTM and CDR2 ANQGSEA come from the germline V gene. DNA of the CDR3: TGCAGCGTCGGGACAGGGTGGGCAGATACGCAGTATTTT. This codes for CSVGTGWADTQYF.

CDR3 amino acids: CAGAPGGFRSGGYTF. DNA for the CDR3: TGTGCCGGTGCGCCAGGGGGCTTTAGATCTGGTGGCTACACCTTC. The chain combines TRBV2 with TRBJ1-2; 8 bases fit TRBD1. CDR3 size: 15 residues. The V and J ends lost 11 bases and 7 bases, in that order; junction bases with no gene match: 18. Germline V gene lookup returns CDR1 SNHLY and CDR2 FYNNEI.

V and J are TRBV18 and TRBJ2-3; D is undetermined. Germline V gene data show CDR1 as KGHSH and CDR2 as LQKENI. V lost 3 bases to trimming and J lost 2 bases, with 9 bases between them. This CDR3 is built from 14 residues. The CDR3 sequence is CASSPQADTDTQYF. CDR3 nucleotide sequence: TGTGCCAGCTCACCCCAGGCAGACACAGATACGCAGTATTTT.

J is TRBJ2-5 and V is TRBV9; D perhaps matches TRBD1 (6 bases). Germline lookup yields CDR1 SGDLS and CDR2 YYNGEE. Trimming left V 3 bases short and J 2 bases short, with 11 bases between. The CDR3 is 14 residues long. The CDR3 spells CASSARDTQETQYF. DNA for the CDR3: TGTGCCAGCAGCGCCCGGGACACTCAAGAGACCCAGTACTTC.